These 28 T cell receptor beta chains originate from one sample sequenced in a study of T cell clonality in common variable immunodeficiency. General study findings and limits: In common variable immunodeficiency, TCR beta chains reportedly carried fewer deletions and N-nucleotide insertions.

Method: immunoSEQ multiplex PCR; TCRdb's copy keeps in-frame clones and lacks some. This record lists approximately 20,000 clones, none seen once only, and the top ten clones contain 2.5%. No antigen has been identified for these receptors. Specimen: peripheral blood mononuclear cells. All receptors derive from a human donor with common variable immunodeficiency.

This clone is medium-sized in the sample. The read is 3 residues too short to cover the CDR3 end, so that end is filled in from the germline J gene. This chain uses TRBV5-1 with TRBJ2-5, with 10 bases matching TRBD1. Germline V lookup: CDR1 SGHRS, CDR2 YFSETQ. J was trimmed by 4 bases and V by 4 bases; bases with no gene match: 7. CDR3 size: 15 residues. CDR3 amino acids: CASSPRQGAGETQYF. The covered CDR3 bases are TGCGCCAGCAGCCCTAGACAGGGGGCAGGAGAGACC.

This clone was seen a handful of times. From the germline J gene comes the end of the CDR3, since the read stops 3 residues before it. V and J are TRBV18 and TRBJ1-4, with 11 bases that match TRBD1. Trimming took 6 bases from V and 7 from J; bases not matched to a gene: 13. The CDR3 spans 17 residues. The V gene's germline CDR1 is KGHSH and CDR2 LQKENI. Here the CDR3 reads CASSPDLSGTGGEKLFF. The CDR3 DNA, read in part, is TGTGCCAGCTCTCCAGACCTCTCCGGGACAGGGGGTGAAAAA.

This clone occurred a few times. The CDR3 end is not reached by the read, which stops 3 residues before it; the germline J gene fills it in. The chain couples TRBV11-2 to TRBJ1-3, with D hard to call. Deletions cut 7 bases from V and 0 bases from J, with 10 bases between. CDR1 is SGHAT and CDR2 is FQNNGV in the germline V gene. This CDR3 is 14 amino acids long. CDR3 in amino acids: CASKLSVSGNTIYF. CDR3 DNA, as far as it was read: TGTGCCAGCAAGCTTAGCGTCTCTGGAAACACC.

This clone was counted many times. Read sequence stops 3 residues before the CDR3 end, and the germline J gene provides the missing end. The rearrangement uses TRBV19 and TRBJ2-1, with 9 bases lining up with TRBD1. J lost 3 bases, V lost 8 bases, and 5 bases had no gene match. Germline assignment: CDR1 LNHDA and CDR2 SQIVND (reference sequence). CDR3 length: 14 amino acids. CDR3 sequence: CASRRDRDYNEQFF. Partial CDR3 DNA: TGTGCCAGTCGCCGGGACAGGGACTACAATGAG.

The table lists this clone with a few counts. The CDR3 goes on 3 residues after the read ends, and that part is filled in from the germline J gene. The gene calls are TRBV2 and TRBJ2-7, with D maybe TRBD2 (5 bases). The CDR3 spans 11 residues. Germline V gene sequence: CDR1 SNHLY, CDR2 FYNNEI. Trimming cost V 6 bases and J 6 bases, with 9 bases left between them. The CDR3 bases that were read are TGTGCCAGCAGACCGGACTCCGAG. As protein: CASRPDSE. The entire CDR3 protein reads CASRPDSEQYF.

This clone was found many times. The sequenced fragment ends 3 residues before the CDR3 boundary, so the rest is inferred from the germline J gene. This sequence joins TRBV5-1 and TRBJ1-2, with 10 bases lining up with TRBD1. Unmatched junction bases numbered 7, after V lost 1 base and J lost 7 bases. Germline V gives CDR1 SGHRS, CDR2 YFSETQ. This CDR3 is built from 15 residues. CDR3 bases read: TGCGCCAGCAGCTTGAAGACAGGGGGCAAATTTGGC. This sequence encodes CASSLKTGGKFG. The CDR3 in full is CASSLKTGGKFGYTF.

This clone was counted ten times or more. The sequence runs out 3 residues before the end of the CDR3; the remainder is reconstructed from the germline J gene. The chain combines TRBV30 with TRBJ2-7, with 13 bases that match TRBD2. Per the germline V gene, CDR1 is GTSNPN and CDR2 is SVGIG (reference sequence). The CDR3 contains 14 residues. The junction had 3 bases not matched to a gene; V was cut back by 4 bases and J by 3 bases. The part of the CDR3 DNA that was read is TGTGCCTGGAAGACTAGCGGGAGGCACTACGAG. It translates to CAWKTSGRHYE. The whole CDR3 is CAWKTSGRHYEQYF.

This clone was observed at least ten times. The read ends 3 residues early relative to the CDR3; the germline J gene fills the gap. The genes are TRBV5-1 and TRBJ1-1, with a weak D call TRBD1 (5 bases). From germline, CDR1 is SGHRS and CDR2 YFSETQ. V was clipped by 6 bases and J by 1 base, with 22 bases between them. CDR3 size: 17 residues. Here the CDR3 reads CASTEGSVRLSNTEAFF. Partial CDR3 DNA: TGCGCCAGCACTGAGGGGTCAGTCAGACTGTCGAACACTGAA.

At least ten counts were recorded for this clone. The chain's CDR3 is CASSVSGGPPYEQYF. Partial CDR3 DNA: TGTGCCAGCAGCGTCTCAGGGGGCCCTCCCTACGAG. The gene calls are TRBV5-5 and TRBJ2-7, with 8 nucleotides matching TRBD1. Read sequence stops 3 residues before the CDR3 end, and the germline J gene provides the missing end. The J segment lost 2 bases and the V segment lost 4 bases, leaving 8 bases of the junction unmatched. The CDR3 spans 15 residues. CDR1 is SGHKS and CDR2 is YYEKEE in the germline V gene (reference sequence).

This clone was counted ten times or more. The read ends 3 residues early relative to the CDR3; the germline J gene fills the gap. The chain combines TRBV2 with TRBJ2-2, with 7 bases identical to TRBD1. The CDR3 loop spans 15 amino acids. CDR1 and CDR2 (germline): SNHLY, FYNNEI. V lost 4 bases and J lost 4; bases outside the gene matches: 6. The CDR3 is CASSGQGLSTGELFF. The part of the CDR3 DNA that was read is TGTGCCAGCAGTGGACAGGGCCTTTCCACCGGGGAG. Variable domain in full (rest from reference TRBV2 and TRBJ2-2): EPEVTQTPSHQVTQMGQEVILRCVPISNHLYFYWYRQILGQKVEFLVSFYNNEISEKSEIFDDQFSVERPDGSNFTLKIRSTKLEDSAMYFCASSGQGLSTGELFFGEGSRLTVL.

This clone was detected ten times or more. Read sequence stops 3 residues before the CDR3 end, and the germline J gene provides the missing end. The chain is built from TRBV11-2 and TRBJ1-4, with a possible D match to TRBD1 (6 bases). Trimming stripped 3 bases from V and 5 bases from J, with 10 bases between. The germline CDR1 and CDR2 sequences are SGHAT and FQNNGV. This CDR3 has 14 residues. CDR3 DNA (partial): TGTGCCAGCAGCTTGGGGGGGCGCAATGAAAAA. Its protein is CASSLGGRNEK. The whole CDR3 reads CASSLGGRNEKLFF. Full variable domain (remainder filled in from reference TRBV11-2 and TRBJ1-4): EAGVAQSPRYKIIEKRQSVAFWCNPISGHATLYWYQQILGQGPKLLIQFQNNGVVDDSQLPKDRFSAERLKGVDSTLKIQPAKLEDSAVYLCASSLGGRNEKLFFGSGTQLSVL.

This clone was seen repeatedly, ten times or more. The CDR3 extends 3 residues past the end of the read, so its final part is completed from the germline J gene. This chain links TRBV7-6 with TRBJ2-5; 12 bases line up with TRBD2. The CDR3 consists of 15 residues. V shed 1 base, J shed 5 bases, and the junction held 2 bases outside the gene matches. Germline V CDR1 and CDR2: SGHVS, FNYEAQ. The CDR3 DNA, read in part, is TGTGCCAGCAGCTTAGTGACTAGCGGGAGCGAGACC. Its protein product is CASSLVTSGSET. The CDR3 in its entirety is CASSLVTSGSETQYF.

This clone was picked up many times. With the read ending 3 residues before the CDR3 end, the germline J gene is used to fill in that end. The same CDR3 can be traced to other DNA sequences in this sample. The chain carries TRBV19 and TRBJ1-5, with 11 bases matching TRBD1. Germline V lookup: CDR1 LNHDA, CDR2 SQIVND (reference sequence). V lost 3 bases, J lost 6 bases, and 4 bases stayed unmatched. The CDR3 runs 15 residues. The DNA read from the CDR3 is TGTGCCAGTAGTATCAGGACAGGGGGCAGTCAGCCC. Amino acid sequence: CASSIRTGGSQP. The whole CDR3 is CASSIRTGGSQPQHF.

This clone was recorded many times. Read sequence stops 3 residues before the CDR3 end, and the germline J gene provides the missing end. The chain is built from TRBV15 and TRBJ2-7, with 7 bases matching TRBD2. J gave up 4 bases and V 5 bases, and 11 bases lay outside the gene matches. CDR3 length: 15 residues. In germline, CDR1 is LNHNV, CDR2 YYDKDF (reference sequence). The CDR3 protein is CATSSSGGSRYEQYF. The CDR3 DNA, read in part, is TGTGCCACCAGCTCCTCAGGCGGGAGTAGGTACGAG.

In regard to this clone: The read comes to an end 3 residues before the CDR3 does, leaving the germline J gene to fill in the end. This sequence joins TRBV18 and TRBJ2-7; TRBD2 matches at 7 bases. From germline, CDR1 is KGHSH and CDR2 LQKENI. This CDR3 has 13 residues. V lost 8 bases to trimming and J lost 3 bases; unmatched junction nucleotides: 7. CDR3 DNA, as far as it was read: TGTGCCAGCGGTGCGGGGGAGAACTACGAG. Translating it yields CASGAGENYE. The full CDR3 protein is CASGAGENYEQYF.

The sample holds many counts of this clone. CDR3 sequence: CASAQGELVGKYEQYF. The CDR3 bases that were read are TGTGCCAGTGCCCAGGGGGAACTAGTAGGCAAGTACGAG. The rearrangement uses TRBV2 and TRBJ2-7; TRBD1 agrees at 7 bases. The read ends 3 residues early relative to the CDR3; the germline J gene fills the gap. The CDR3 consists of 16 residues. V shed 9 bases, J shed 4 bases, and the junction held 18 bases outside the gene matches. Germline V CDR1 and CDR2: SNHLY, FYNNEI.

This clone appeared many times. CDR3 bases read: TGCAGTGCCACCGGGACAGGGGGGACCGGGGAG. Translated: CSATGTGGTGE. In full, the CDR3 is CSATGTGGTGELFF. This chain joins TRBV20-1 and TRBJ2-2; TRBD1 agrees at 11 bases. The CDR3 end lies 3 residues beyond the end of the read and is filled in from the germline J gene. The CDR3 covers 14 residues. The V and J ends lost 6 bases and 5 bases, in that order; junction bases with no gene match: 5. Germline CDR1 DFQATT, CDR2 SNEGSKA (reference sequence).

This clone was seen many times. Sequencing ends 3 residues short of the CDR3 end; the germline J gene provides the rest. The chain carries TRBV7-9 and TRBJ2-1, with D tentatively TRBD2 (6 bases). The CDR3 spans 15 residues. From germline, CDR1 is SEHNR and CDR2 FQNEAQ (reference sequence). Trimming cost V 1 base and J 7 bases, with 14 bases left between them. Partial CDR3 DNA: TGTGCCAGCAGCTTAGATGCGGGATGGCAGAATGAG. As protein: CASSLDAGWQNE. The full CDR3 protein is CASSLDAGWQNEQFF. The full variable domain, rest sourced from reference TRBV7-9 and TRBJ2-1, is DTGVSQNPRHKITKRGQNVTFRCDPISEHNRLYWYRQTLGQGPEFLTYFQNEAQLEKSRLLSDRFSAERPKGSFSTLEIQRTEQGDSAMYLCASSLDAGWQNEQFFGPGTRLTVL.

Regarding this clone: The read ends 3 residues early relative to the CDR3; the germline J gene fills the gap. This chain joins TRBV6-2 or TRBV6-3 and TRBJ1-1; 10 bases align to TRBD1. There are 15 residues in the CDR3. In germline, CDR1 is MNHEY, CDR2 SVGEGT. J lost 6 bases, V lost 2 bases, and 6 bases had no gene match. The CDR3 region is CASSYPGTGAPEAFF. CDR3 DNA (partial): TGTGCCAGCAGTTACCCCGGGACAGGGGCCCCTGAA.

The table lists this clone with many counts. CDR3 bases read: TGTGCCAGCTCACCACGGACAAATAGCAATCAGCCC. It specifies CASSPRTNSNQP. The whole CDR3 sequence is CASSPRTNSNQPQHF. V usage is TRBV18 and J usage is TRBJ1-5; perhaps TRBD1 as D (5 bases). Sequencing ends 3 residues short of the CDR3 end; the germline J gene provides the rest. Trimming cost V 1 base and J 0 bases, with 7 bases left between them. The CDR3 consists of 15 residues. Looked up from germline, CDR1 is KGHSH and CDR2 is LQKENI. Together with reference TRBV18 and TRBJ1-5, the CDR3 gives the full variable domain: NAGVMQNPRHLVRRRGQEARLRCSPMKGHSHVYWYRQLPEEGLKFMVYLQKENIIDESGMPKERFSAEFPKEGPSILRIQQVVRGDSAAYFCASSPRTNSNQPQHFGDGTRLSIL.

This clone was observed many times. Coverage ceases 3 residues before the CDR3 finishes, and the germline J gene fills in the end. V and J are TRBV11-2 and TRBJ2-1; weak D call: TRBD1 (6 bases). V lost 4 bases, J lost 1 base, and 11 bases lay in between. CDR3 length: 15 residues. Germline V gene lookup returns CDR1 SGHAT and CDR2 FQNNGV. CDR3 amino acids: CASSSTDRSYNEQFF. The sequenced CDR3 bases are TGTGCCAGCAGCTCTACGGACAGATCCTACAATGAG.

In its sample, this clone was seen many times. Coverage ceases 3 residues before the CDR3 finishes, and the germline J gene fills in the end. This sequence joins TRBV20-1 and TRBJ1-3, with 9 bases fitting TRBD1. The J segment lost 3 bases and the V segment lost 3 bases, leaving 0 bases of the junction unmatched. Germline V gene data show CDR1 as DFQATT and CDR2 as SNEGSKA (reference sequence). This CDR3 comprises 13 residues. Partial CDR3 DNA: TGCAGTGCTAGGACAGGGGGTGGAAACACC. Translation gives CSARTGGGNT. The full-length CDR3 reads as CSARTGGGNTIYF.

In its sample, this clone was seen many times. The covered CDR3 bases are TGTGCCAGCAACCCCTCTAGCGGGAGCGTATCTACAGATACG. It translates to CASNPSSGSVSTDT. The CDR3 as a whole reads CASNPSSGSVSTDTQYF. V usage is TRBV28 and J usage is TRBJ2-3; 10 nucleotides agree with TRBD2. The CDR3 end lies 3 residues beyond the end of the read and is filled in from the germline J gene. The CDR3 length is 17 residues. J lost 3 bases, V lost 7 bases, and 13 bases had no gene match. CDR1 is MDHEN and CDR2 is SYDVKM in the germline V gene.

This clone was seen many times. The read finishes 3 residues shy of the CDR3 end, and the germline J gene is used to complete it. This sequence joins TRBV5-1 and TRBJ2-3; TRBD2 is a possible D gene (6 bases). V was shortened by 4 bases and J by 5 bases, with 11 bases between the two germline ends. CDR1 SGHRS and CDR2 YFSETQ come from the germline V gene. This CDR3 spans 13 amino acids. The sequenced part of the CDR3 DNA is TGCGCCAGCAGCCCCGGGACTCAAGATACG. It codes for CASSPGTQDT. The complete CDR3 protein is CASSPGTQDTQYF.

This clone has more than one count but fewer than ten. The CDR3 end is not reached by the read, which stops 3 residues before it; the germline J gene fills it in. This chain uses TRBV20-1 with TRBJ1-1; the D is unclear. The germline CDR1 and CDR2 sequences are DFQATT and SNEGSKA (reference sequence). The germline V and J ends were trimmed by 2 bases and 1 base, with 5 bases remaining between them. This CDR3 is 12 amino acids long. Incomplete CDR3 DNA: TGCAGTGCTAGACCCCAGAACACTGAA. It specifies CSARPQNTE. The full CDR3 protein reads CSARPQNTEAFF.

About this clone itself: The sequence runs out 3 residues before the end of the CDR3; the remainder is reconstructed from the germline J gene. This chain uses TRBV7-2 with TRBJ2-2; tentative D call: TRBD1 (6 bases). The germline V gene has CDR1 SGHTA and CDR2 FQGNSA. The ends were cut back, 1 base at V and 5 bases at J, with 8 bases in the middle. CDR3 length: 14 amino acids. CDR3 sequence: CASSLETGTGELFF. The DNA read from the CDR3 is TGTGCCAGCAGCTTAGAAACAGGGACCGGGGAG.

This clone was detected many times. Read data end 3 residues before the CDR3 end; the end is taken from the germline J gene. V usage is TRBV20-1 and J usage is TRBJ2-3; D possibly corresponds to TRBD1 (5 bases). Germline V gene data show CDR1 as DFQATT and CDR2 as SNEGSKA (reference sequence). CDR3 length: 14 residues. Deletions cut 2 bases from V and 2 bases from J, with 11 bases between. The part of the CDR3 DNA that was read is TGCAGTGCTAGATCGGACACCGTCACAGATACG. It specifies CSARSDTVTDT. The full-length CDR3 reads as CSARSDTVTDTQYF.

Turning to this clone: Coverage ceases 3 residues before the CDR3 finishes, and the germline J gene fills in the end. This sequence joins TRBV20-1 and TRBJ2-7; TRBD2 agrees at 12 bases. The CDR3 length is 17 residues. Germline CDR1 is DFQATT and CDR2 is SNEGSKA (reference sequence). V lost 2 bases and J lost 0; bases outside the gene matches: 8. CDR3 sequence: CSARSWGTSGRSYEQYF. CDR3 DNA, as far as it was read: TGCAGTGCTAGATCTTGGGGGACTAGCGGGCGCTCCTACGAG.